The 27 T cell receptor beta chains in this list originate from one sample, sequenced in a study of cytomegalovirus exposure and HLA in healthy donors. Amplification used 60 Vbeta primers and 13 Jbeta primers. The assay was immunoSEQ multiplex PCR, and TCRdb's table has in-frame clones only and misses some. The sample shows about 120,000 clones, 74% of them seen only once. Input material: PBMCs. These receptors came from a human donor in good health.

The rearrangement links TRBV29-1 to TRBJ2-5; a weak D match, TRBD1 (5 bases). V lost 6 bases to trimming and J lost 6 bases, with 14 bases between them. CDR1 SQVTM and CDR2 ANQGSEA come from the germline V gene. The CDR3 covers 12 residues. CDR3 sequence: CSVSPDSQTQYF. The CDR3 region has the DNA TGCAGCGTAAGCCCAGACAGTCAGACCCAGTACTTC.

This clone showed up many times. J is TRBJ2-5 and V is TRBV4-2; the D gene is possibly TRBD2 (5 bases). Germline-derived CDR1 and CDR2 are LGHNA and YNFKEQ. CDR3 length: 13 amino acids. The V end was cut by 1 base, the J end by 3 bases, with 6 bases between. The CDR3 reads CASSQVGEETQYF. For the CDR3, the DNA is TGTGCCAGCAGCCAAGTCGGGGAAGAGACCCAGTACTTC.

The table lists this clone with a few counts. The chain uses TRBV28 and TRBJ1-1, with TRBD1 matching 9 bases. The V segment lost 9 bases and the J segment 5 bases; nucleotides outside the gene matches: 10. CDR3 size: 14 residues. Germline lookup yields CDR1 MDHEN and CDR2 SYDVKM. CDR3 coding DNA: TGTGCCAGTTTGGGACAGGGCCGTGGGACTGAAGCTTTCTTT. It translates to CASLGQGRGTEAFF.

The CDR3 DNA is TGTGCCAGCAGAAATGGACAGGGGGCCTCCACGCAGTACTTC. Its translation: CASRNGQGASTQYF. V gene TRBV6-5 combines with J gene TRBJ2-7; 11 bases align to TRBD1. The J segment lost 9 bases and the V segment lost 6 bases, leaving 10 bases of the junction unmatched. The CDR3 length is 14 residues. Germline CDR1 and CDR2: MNHEY and SVGAGI.

Only a few counts were recorded for this clone. V and J are TRBV30 and TRBJ1-2; D not certain. V lost 4 bases to trimming and J lost 6 bases, with 9 bases between them. The germline CDR1 and CDR2 sequences are GTSNPN and SVGIG (reference sequence). The CDR3 loop spans 11 amino acids. CDR3 loop: CAWTPPHGYTF. CDR3 nucleotides: TGTGCCTGGACTCCTCCCCATGGCTACACCTTC.

The chain employs TRBV9 and TRBJ2-2; D might be TRBD1 (5 bases). The germline V and J ends were trimmed by 6 bases and 1 base, with 13 bases remaining between them. The CDR3 has 15 amino acids. From germline, CDR1 is SGDLS and CDR2 YYNGEE. This CDR3 is CASKIGQENTGELFF. DNA for the CDR3: TGTGCCAGCAAGATCGGACAAGAGAACACCGGGGAGCTGTTTTTT. The complete variable domain, with remaining parts taken from reference TRBV9 and TRBJ2-2, reads DSGVTQTPKHLITATGQRVTLRCSPRSGDLSVYWYQQSLDQGLQFLIQYYNGEERAKGNILERFSAQQFPDLHSELNLSSLELGDSALYFCASKIGQENTGELFFGEGSRLTVL.

This sequence joins TRBV19 and TRBJ2-7; 7 bases match TRBD1. CDR3 size: 15 residues. The J segment lost 0 bases and the V segment lost 4 bases, leaving 6 bases of the junction unmatched. Germline values: CDR1 LNHDA, CDR2 SQIVND (reference sequence). CDR3 DNA sequence: TGTGCCAGTAGTAGTATCGGGACAGCCTCCTACGAGCAGTACTTC. Translating it yields CASSSIGTASYEQYF.

The chain uses TRBV30 and TRBJ2-7; 8 bases agree with TRBD1. Germline V gives CDR1 GTSNPN, CDR2 SVGIG (reference sequence). With 8 bases clipped from V and 3 bases from J, the junction kept 12 bases outside the gene matches. The CDR3 is made up of 14 amino acids. CDR3 region: CAGHFRQGNYEQYF. The CDR3 region has the DNA TGTGCCGGACACTTCCGACAGGGGAACTACGAGCAGTACTTC.

J is TRBJ2-1 and V is TRBV4-2, with TRBD2 as a possible D gene (6 bases). The CDR3 is made up of 14 amino acids. Looked up from germline, CDR1 is LGHNA and CDR2 is YNFKEQ. Trimming left V 2 bases short and J 6 bases short, with 11 bases between. This CDR3 is CASSQPGDGNEQFF. The CDR3 nucleotides read TGTGCCAGCAGCCAACCGGGGGACGGCAATGAGCAGTTCTTC.

This chain joins TRBV6-5 and TRBJ1-1, with D possibly matching TRBD1 (5 bases). Trimming shortened V by 6 bases and J by 0 bases, and 11 bases separated the two germline ends. The germline V gene encodes CDR1 MNHEY and CDR2 SVGAGI. CDR3 length: 14 amino acids. CDR3 nucleotide sequence: TGTGCCAGCAGGCAGGGACTTTTGAACACTGAAGCTTTCTTT. Translation: CASRQGLLNTEAFF.

V gene TRBV7-8 combines with J gene TRBJ2-2; 8 positions agree with TRBD1. The CDR3 has 15 residues. V dropped 4 bases and J dropped 0; count of bases not matched to a gene: 1. The V gene's germline CDR1 is SGHVS and CDR2 FQNEAQ. In DNA, the CDR3 is TGTGCCAGCAGCTGGACAGGGTCGAACACCGGGGAGCTGTTTTTT. It translates to CASSWTGSNTGELFF. Combining the CDR3 with reference TRBV7-8 and TRBJ2-2 gives the whole variable domain GAGVSQSPRYKVAKRGQDVALRCDPISGHVSLFWYQQALGQGPEFLTYFQNEAQLDKSGLPSDRFFAERPEGSVSTLKIQRTQQEDSAVYLCASSWTGSNTGELFFGEGSRLTVL.

The chain combines TRBV5-1 with TRBJ1-4; D unresolved. Germline assignment: CDR1 SGHRS and CDR2 YFSETQ. The CDR3 totals 15 residues. Trimming took 4 bases from V and 6 from J, leaving 16 bases between them. Here the CDR3 reads CASSPRRAADEKLFF. CDR3 sequence (DNA): TGCGCCAGCAGCCCCCGGAGGGCGGCGGATGAAAAACTGTTTTTT.

This clone was observed a few times. V is TRBV27 and J is TRBJ2-1; the match to TRBD1 covers 7 bases. The CDR3 totals 13 residues. V dropped 8 bases and J dropped 7; count of bases not matched to a gene: 8. Germline-derived CDR1 and CDR2 are MNHEY and SMNVEV (reference sequence). This CDR3 reads CASGKDRANEQFF. CDR3 bases: TGTGCCAGCGGGAAAGACAGGGCAAATGAGCAGTTCTTC.

This sequence joins TRBV14 and TRBJ2-5; the match to TRBD2 covers 8 bases. Germline V lookup: CDR1 SGHDN, CDR2 FVKESK. The CDR3 is 16 residues long. V shed 1 base and J 5 bases; nucleotides not matched to a gene: 9. The CDR3 DNA reads as TGTGCCAGCAGCCAAGTGTTCTCTGCTAGCGGGGAGACCCAGTACTTC. Translated: CASSQVFSASGETQYF.

This rearrangement joins TRBV2 to TRBJ2-7; a possible D gene is TRBD1 (6 bases). Germline V gives CDR1 SNHLY, CDR2 FYNNEI. The CDR3 totals 15 residues. V gave up 10 bases and J gave up 1 base, with 20 bases separating them. This chain's CDR3 is CATGGRGPPSYEQYF. The CDR3 DNA reads TGTGCCACCGGCGGCAGGGGCCCACCTTCCTACGAGCAGTACTTC.

CDR3 region: CSVDNSYTGELFF. As DNA, the CDR3 is TGCAGCGTTGACAACAGTTACACCGGGGAGCTGTTTTTT. The V gene is TRBV29-1, the J gene TRBJ2-2, with D uncertain. The CDR3 sequence is 13 residues long. V gave up 3 bases and J gave up 3 bases, with 8 bases separating them. Germline CDR1 and CDR2: SQVTM and ANQGSEA.

The chain has TRBV6-6 and TRBJ2-7, with a tentative D call TRBD2 (5 bases). V lost 2 bases and J 6 bases, leaving 11 bases between the germline ends. The germline CDR1 and CDR2 sequences are MNHNY and SVGAGI (reference sequence). This CDR3 is 13 amino acids long. The CDR3 bases are TGTGCCAGCAGTTACCTAAGAAGCGGCGAGCAGTACTTC. Translation: CASSYLRSGEQYF.

J is TRBJ1-1 and V is TRBV7-9; TRBD1 is a possible D gene (5 bases). This CDR3 spans 14 amino acids. V dropped 6 bases and J dropped 1 base, with 12 bases sitting between them. Germline V gives CDR1 SEHNR, CDR2 FQNEAQ (reference sequence). The CDR3 DNA sequence: TGTGCCAGCAGAGGGTTTCAGGGGAACACTGAAGCTTTCTTT. This gives the protein CASRGFQGNTEAFF.

The chain uses TRBV5-8 and TRBJ2-5; D unresolved. CDR3 size: 11 residues. CDR1 and CDR2 from the germline V gene are SGHTS and YDEGEE. V was shortened by 3 bases and J by 5 bases, with 5 bases between the two germline ends. The CDR3 nucleotides read TGTGCCAGCAGCTACCGGGAGACCCAGTACTTC. Its translation is CASSYRETQYF.

This chain connects TRBV7-8 to TRBJ2-2; 8 bases fit TRBD2. The CDR3 runs to 17 residues. Germline loops: CDR1 SGHVS, CDR2 FQNEAQ. The V segment lost 5 bases and the J segment 7 bases; nucleotides outside the gene matches: 15. CDR3 sequence (DNA): TGTGCCAGCAGCCCCTTCGGGACGGGAGGGCCGAGCGGGGAGCTGTTTTTT. Translation: CASSPFGTGGPSGELFF.

J is TRBJ2-2 and V is TRBV30, with no clear D. The CDR3 has 12 amino acids. Germline lookup yields CDR1 GTSNPN and CDR2 SVGIG (reference sequence). V lost 3 bases and J lost 5, with 7 bases in between. CDR3 DNA: TGTGCCTGGAGACGTAGTACCGGGGAGCTGTTTTTT. Translated, it gives CAWRRSTGELFF.

The chain has TRBV10-1 and TRBJ1-2; D is undetermined. CDR1 is WNHNN, CDR2 SYGVQD, per germline (reference sequence). This CDR3 region has 13 residues. The germline V and J ends were trimmed by 2 bases and 5 bases, with 9 bases remaining between them. The CDR3 DNA reads TGCGCCAGCAGTGAGCCAGGAGGGTATGGCTACACCTTC. It codes for CASSEPGGYGYTF.

V gene TRBV6-5 combines with J gene TRBJ2-5, with D maybe TRBD1 (5 bases). CDR1 MNHEY and CDR2 SVGAGI come from the germline V gene. The CDR3 extends over 15 amino acids. V shed 8 bases and J shed 10 bases, with 26 bases lying between them. CDR3 amino acids: CASSEARGRVDGQYF. DNA of the CDR3: TGTGCCAGCTCTGAGGCAAGGGGCAGGGTTGATGGCCAGTACTTC.

V gene TRBV11-2 combines with J gene TRBJ2-1; a weak D match, TRBD2 (5 bases). CDR3 size: 14 residues. The V gene's germline CDR1 is SGHAT and CDR2 FQNNGV. V shed 0 bases and J shed 7 bases, with 10 bases lying between them. Here the CDR3 DNA reads TGTGCCAGCAGCTTAGATGCGGGCGGGAATGAGCAGTTCTTC. Translating gives CASSLDAGGNEQFF. Full variable domain (remainder filled in from reference TRBV11-2 and TRBJ2-1): EAGVAQSPRYKIIEKRQSVAFWCNPISGHATLYWYQQILGQGPKLLIQFQNNGVVDDSQLPKDRFSAERLKGVDSTLKIQPAKLEDSAVYLCASSLDAGGNEQFFGPGTRLTVL.

The chain couples TRBV5-1 to TRBJ1-2; possibly TRBD1 for D (6 bases). The germline V gene has CDR1 SGHRS and CDR2 YFSETQ. Trimming stripped 4 bases from V and 1 base from J, with 11 bases between. This CDR3 contains 14 residues. This chain's CDR3 is CASSADSFNYGYTF. CDR3 sequence (DNA): TGCGCCAGCAGCGCGGACAGTTTTAACTATGGCTACACCTTC.

This chain connects TRBV27 to TRBJ1-4, with D possibly being TRBD1 (5 bases). CDR1 is MNHEY, CDR2 SMNVEV, per germline (reference sequence). Between the trimmed V and J ends, which lost 0 bases and 4 bases, there was a span of 12 bases. The CDR3 contains 16 residues. The CDR3 nucleotides read TGTGCCAGCAGTTTATCGGCCCAGGGTTTTAATGAAAAACTGTTTTTT. Amino acids: CASSLSAQGFNEKLFF.

This clone was counted only a few times. The rearrangement uses TRBV2 and TRBJ1-2, with D possibly matching TRBD1 (6 bases). Germline V gives CDR1 SNHLY, CDR2 FYNNEI. The CDR3 consists of 14 residues. V shed 7 bases and J shed 0 bases, with 12 bases lying between them. The CDR3 is CASIRDKANYGYTF. Written as DNA, the CDR3 is TGTGCCAGCATTCGGGACAAGGCTAACTATGGCTACACCTTC.